These 20 T cell receptor beta chains originate from one sample sequenced in a study of control samples from healthy donors and cancer patients. The data were produced by immunoSEQ multiplex PCR, yet TCRdb's version contains in-frame clones alone and is incomplete. The table has 65,000 to 95,000 clones, about 90% seen once. Sample: blood. These receptors were collected from a man aged 45 to 65 in good health.

V and J are TRBV5-1 and TRBJ2-3; 7 bases are a match to TRBD1. The J segment lost 6 bases and the V segment lost 3 bases, leaving 10 bases of the junction unmatched. CDR1 SGHRS and CDR2 YFSETQ come from the germline V gene. The CDR3 is 15 amino acids. Written as DNA, the CDR3 is TGCGCCAGCAGCTCCCTCGCAGGACAGGTGGATACGCAGTATTTT. Translated, it gives CASSSLAGQVDTQYF.

The V and J genes are TRBV6-5 and TRBJ2-2; D unresolved. The germline gives CDR1 MNHEY, CDR2 SVGAGI. This CDR3 region has 14 residues. V was pared by 6 bases and J by 0 bases, with 8 bases between. CDR3 amino acids: CASSFQANTGELFF. The CDR3 region has the DNA TGTGCCAGCAGCTTCCAGGCGAACACCGGGGAGCTGTTTTTT.

The J gene is TRBJ2-3, the V gene TRBV5-1; D uncertain. The CDR3 is 13 residues long. Germline V gene sequence: CDR1 SGHRS, CDR2 YFSETQ. The germline V and J ends were trimmed by 1 base and 5 bases, with 8 bases remaining between them. The CDR3 spells CASSLLTGDTQYF. The CDR3 coding sequence is TGCGCCAGCAGCTTGCTTACCGGAGATACGCAGTATTTT.

This clone was found once. The chain recombines TRBV5-1 with TRBJ1-2; no clear D. V shed 0 bases and J shed 8 bases, with 17 bases lying between them. The CDR3 runs to 15 residues. Looked up from germline, CDR1 is SGHRS and CDR2 is YFSETQ. The DNA of the CDR3 is TGCGCCAGCAGCTTGGGGTATTCGCAATCACCCGGCTACACCTTC. As protein: CASSLGYSQSPGYTF.

This clone was recorded once. This sequence joins TRBV4-1 and TRBJ2-5; D possibly corresponds to TRBD2 (6 bases). Trimming stripped 3 bases from V and 3 bases from J, with 14 bases between. The V gene's germline CDR1 is MGHRA and CDR2 YSYEKL. The length of the CDR3 is 15 residues. CDR3 loop: CASSHPRGSEETQYF. CDR3 sequence (DNA): TGCGCCAGCAGCCATCCTCGGGGGTCGGAAGAGACCCAGTACTTC.

V and J are TRBV4-2 and TRBJ2-4; 8 bases are a match to TRBD1. Trimming removed 0 bases from V and 0 bases from J; junction bases left unmatched: 7. CDR3 size: 18 residues. CDR1 and CDR2 from the germline V gene are LGHNA and YNFKEQ. The CDR3 DNA reads as TGTGCCAGCAGCCAAGACCCCCCGGGACAGGTAGCCAAAAACATTCAGTACTTC. The encoded protein is CASSQDPPGQVAKNIQYF.

The chain is built from TRBV7-3 and TRBJ1-2, with D perhaps matching TRBD1 (5 bases). V lost 2 bases to trimming and J lost 1 base, with 11 bases between them. Looked up from germline, CDR1 is SGHTA and CDR2 is FQGTGA. The CDR3 runs to 15 residues. This CDR3 reads CASSLEAGNNYGYTF. The CDR3 bases are TGTGCCAGCAGCTTAGAGGCAGGGAATAACTATGGCTACACCTTC.

The chain recombines TRBV6-2 or TRBV6-3 with TRBJ1-2; D is perhaps TRBD1 (5 bases). The germline V and J ends were trimmed by 4 bases and 1 base, with 19 bases remaining between them. The CDR3 spans 17 residues. Germline CDR1 and CDR2: MNHEY and SVGEGT. The chain's CDR3 is CASSLSPEGMYNYGYTF. CDR3 bases: TGTGCCAGCAGTTTATCCCCCGAGGGGATGTATAACTATGGCTACACCTTC.

The chain employs TRBV7-6 and TRBJ2-3; TRBD2 is a possible D gene (5 bases). The CDR3 is 17 residues long. V lost 5 bases and J 4 bases, leaving 22 bases between the germline ends. Germline V gene lookup returns CDR1 SGHVS and CDR2 FNYEAQ. CDR3: CASSPRDYLNGADTQYF. The CDR3 DNA reads as TGTGCCAGCAGCCCGAGAGACTATCTCAACGGGGCAGATACGCAGTATTTT. The full variable domain, in which reference TRBV7-6 and TRBJ2-3 provide the parts outside the CDR3, is GAGVSQSPRYKVTKRGQDVALRCDPISGHVSLYWYRQALGQGPEFLTYFNYEAQQDKSGLPNDRFSAERPEGSISTLTIQRTEQRDSAMYRCASSPRDYLNGADTQYFGPGTRLTVL.

The count of this clone is one. The genes are TRBV6-5 and TRBJ1-1; 8 nucleotides line up with TRBD1. Trimming cost V 3 bases and J 1 base; bases outside gene matches: 4. This CDR3 is built from 15 residues. Germline assignment: CDR1 MNHEY and CDR2 SVGAGI. CDR3 amino acids: CASSYWDRSNTEAFF. CDR3 DNA: TGTGCCAGCAGTTATTGGGACAGGTCGAACACTGAAGCTTTCTTT.

The V and J genes are TRBV24-1 and TRBJ1-5, with 9 bases aligning to TRBD1. Trimming removed 1 base from V and 16 bases from J; junction bases left unmatched: 4. The V gene's germline CDR1 is KGHDR and CDR2 SFDVKD. The CDR3 consists of 12 residues. The CDR3 protein is CATSDLQGARHF. The CDR3 nucleotides read TGTGCCACCAGTGATTTACAGGGGGCTCGACATTTT.

The chain uses TRBV9 and TRBJ2-5, with 7 nucleotides matching TRBD1. V trimming: 2 bases; J trimming: 5 bases; junction bases outside the gene matches: 9. Per germline, CDR1 SGDLS and CDR2 YYNGEE. CDR3 length equals 15 residues. CDR3 residues: CASSVSVGGGETQYF. CDR3 nucleotide sequence: TGTGCCAGCAGCGTGTCGGTAGGGGGCGGGGAGACCCAGTACTTC.

V and J are TRBV6-5 and TRBJ1-6; a weak D match, TRBD1 (6 bases). The CDR3 contains 15 residues. Trimming left V 6 bases short and J 8 bases short, with 17 bases between. Germline V gene lookup returns CDR1 MNHEY and CDR2 SVGAGI. DNA for the CDR3: TGTGCCAGCAGGAGACAGGCAATAAGCGATTCACCCCTCCACTTT. It is translated as CASRRQAISDSPLHF.

The J gene is TRBJ1-1, the V gene TRBV7-6, with D uncertain. Trimming removed 5 bases at V and 4 bases at J, with 14 bases between. From germline, CDR1 is SGHVS and CDR2 FNYEAQ. The CDR3 covers 14 residues. The CDR3 reads CASSPFTMSTEAFF. CDR3 in DNA: TGTGCCAGCAGCCCTTTTACTATGAGCACTGAAGCTTTCTTT.

The V and J genes are TRBV2 and TRBJ1-2; D gene ambiguous. Looked up from germline, CDR1 is SNHLY and CDR2 is FYNNEI. The CDR3 is 12 amino acids. V was shortened by 7 bases and J by 4 bases, with 10 bases between the two germline ends. Here the CDR3 reads CASNPSGYGYTF. In DNA form, the CDR3 reads TGTGCCAGCAATCCGAGCGGCTATGGCTACACCTTC.

The rearrangement joins TRBV19 to TRBJ1-5; no clear D gene. V lost 5 bases, J lost 2 bases, and 10 bases lay in between. There are 14 residues in the CDR3. The germline V gene encodes CDR1 LNHDA and CDR2 SQIVND (reference sequence). CDR3: CASSPAQRNQPQHF. CDR3 coding DNA: TGTGCCAGTAGTCCCGCTCAGCGCAATCAGCCCCAGCATTTT.

The chain joins TRBV6-2 or TRBV6-3 to TRBJ1-6; 7 bases map to TRBD1. The CDR3 consists of 16 residues. The junction had 5 bases not matched to a gene; V was cut back by 2 bases and J by 4 bases. Per the germline V gene, CDR1 is MNHEY and CDR2 is SVGEGT. The chain's CDR3 is CASSYEQGYYNSPLHF. The CDR3 bases are TGTGCCAGCAGTTACGAACAGGGGTATTATAATTCACCCCTCCACTTT.

This clone has a handful of counts. Here the CDR3 reads CASSANLGPDTQYF. The CDR3 DNA follows: TGTGCCAGCAGCGCCAACCTGGGGCCAGATACGCAGTATTTT. The J gene is TRBJ2-3, the V gene TRBV9; a possible D gene is TRBD1 (5 bases). Looked up from germline, CDR1 is SGDLS and CDR2 is YYNGEE. The V gene lost 3 bases and the J gene lost 4 bases, with 12 bases spanning the gap. This CDR3 contains 14 residues.

This rearrangement joins TRBV6-6 to TRBJ1-2; D ambiguous. Looked up from germline, CDR1 is MNHNY and CDR2 is SVGAGI (reference sequence). The CDR3 length is 13 residues. The ends were cut back, 10 bases at V and 5 bases at J, with 17 bases in the middle. The CDR3: CATRGRSGYGYTF. CDR3 coding DNA: TGTGCCACCCGGGGTCGCTCCGGATATGGCTACACCTTC.

The V call is TRBV2, the J call TRBJ1-1; no clear D gene. The CDR3 contains 14 residues. CDR1 is SNHLY, CDR2 FYNNEI, per germline. The ends were cut back, 5 bases at V and 4 bases at J, with 14 bases in the middle. CDR3 in DNA: TGTGCCAGCAGTATCGAAGTCTTAAGCACTGAAGCTTTCTTT. The encoded protein is CASSIEVLSTEAFF. Together with reference TRBV2 and TRBJ1-1, the CDR3 gives the full variable domain: EPEVTQTPSHQVTQMGQEVILRCVPISNHLYFYWYRQILGQKVEFLVSFYNNEISEKSEIFDDQFSVERPDGSNFTLKIRSTKLEDSAMYFCASSIEVLSTEAFFGQGTRLTVV.